Listed here is a single T cell receptor beta chain. Its antigen is not identified. The CDR3 consists of 15 residues. From germline, CDR1 is MNHEY and CDR2 SVGEGT. The V gene lost 2 bases and the J gene lost 0 bases, with 8 bases spanning the gap. The library was built from about 400 ng RNA with molecular barcoded adaptors for alpha/delta and beta/gamma chains. TCRdb reprocessed the reads with MiXCR, giving one entry per CDR3 protein. The sample contains 15,000 or so distinct CDR3 sequences, roughly 22% of which appear only once. This record belongs to a study of read filtering for tumor transcriptome and immune sequencing. As for the study in general: Whole-transcriptome libraries were prepared after DNase treatment. Findings and limits, study-wide: Compared with RNA-seq, IR-seq gave much higher clonotype depth and reliability. The sorted CD138-negative fraction was a mixed bone marrow immune population, not purified T cells. In IR-seq, single-read clonotypes were approximately 83% of clonotypes but approximately 3.2% of reads.

The TCR was taken from a donor at least 40 years old with multiple myeloma. The V call is TRBV6-2 or TRBV6-3, the J call TRBJ2-4; D perhaps matches TRBD1 (5 bases). The sample comprised a population of CD138-negative cells sorted from bone marrow. The DNA for the CDR3 is TGTGCCAGCAGTTACGACAGACTAGCCAAAAACATTCAGTACTTC. Protein product: CASSYDRLAKNIQYF.